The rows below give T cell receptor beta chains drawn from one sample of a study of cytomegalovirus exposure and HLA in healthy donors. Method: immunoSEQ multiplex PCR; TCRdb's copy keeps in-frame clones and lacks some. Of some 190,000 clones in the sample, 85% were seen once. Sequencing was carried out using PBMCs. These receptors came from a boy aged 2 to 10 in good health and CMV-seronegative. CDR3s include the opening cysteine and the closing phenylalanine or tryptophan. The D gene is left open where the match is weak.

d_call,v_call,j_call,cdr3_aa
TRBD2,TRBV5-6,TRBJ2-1,CASSWGWGLEGEQFF
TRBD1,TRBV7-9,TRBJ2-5,CASSLAGTGGGETQYF
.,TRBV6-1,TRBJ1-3,CATVYQGGAGNTIYF
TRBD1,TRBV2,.,CASTRTGGFYEQYF
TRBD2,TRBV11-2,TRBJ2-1,CASSSVAGNSYEQFF
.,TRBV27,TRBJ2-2,CASGQVGGTGELFF
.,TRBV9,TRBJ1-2,CASSPPLGREDGGYTF
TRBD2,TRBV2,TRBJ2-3,CASSAGTSLTDTQYF
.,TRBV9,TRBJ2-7,CASSVDVSSYEQYF
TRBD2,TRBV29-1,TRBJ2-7,CSVDGTSGSYEQYF
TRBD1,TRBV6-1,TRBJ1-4,CASSEFRDRGPGPLFF
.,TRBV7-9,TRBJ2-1,CSSSLGGGAGWVNINEQFF
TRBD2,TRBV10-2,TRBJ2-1,CATRLGGSSYNEQFF
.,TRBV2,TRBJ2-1,CASSEVGADNEQFF
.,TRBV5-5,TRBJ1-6,CASSEDSSYNSPLHF
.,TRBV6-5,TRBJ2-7,CASSSNLGGEQYF
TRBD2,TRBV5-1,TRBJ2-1,CASSLVGSGANNEQFF